This TCR beta chain was retrieved from a study of tumor and adjacent non-tumor tissue in lung cancer. TCRbeta libraries were built with three rounds of nested PCR, modified from ARM-PCR. TCRdb itself ran the multiplex PCR reads through MiXCR, one entry per CDR3 protein. The sample contains 90,000 to 100,000 distinct CDR3 sequences, about 80% of which appear only once. RNA was extracted from bulk tissue without any cell sorting. Distant lung tissue was collected more than 3 cm away from the tumor edge. Chemotherapy-naive patients with new lung cancer underwent thoracic surgery in China, August–late 2014. Regarding this clonotype: Its antigen is still unknown. A junction end diverges from the germline sequence, so it may reflect a read error.

General observations from the study: Higher tumor TCR diversity was associated with shorter survival. Significantly higher TCR diversity was found in tumor than normal lung. Top 100 clones took a larger repertoire share in normal lung.

The source of this sequence is a man in his fifties or sixties with small cell lung cancer. The material sequenced was distant non-tumor lung tissue.

The CDR3 loop is CASSFMWHGAGSTDTQYF. The DNA of the CDR3 is TGTGCAAGCAGTTTTATGTGGCATGGGGCAGGGAGCACAGATACGCAGTATTTT. The rearrangement joins TRBV28 to TRBJ2-3; D perhaps matches TRBD1 (5 bases). CDR3 length equals 18 residues. CDR1 and CDR2 (germline): MDHEN, SYDVKM.